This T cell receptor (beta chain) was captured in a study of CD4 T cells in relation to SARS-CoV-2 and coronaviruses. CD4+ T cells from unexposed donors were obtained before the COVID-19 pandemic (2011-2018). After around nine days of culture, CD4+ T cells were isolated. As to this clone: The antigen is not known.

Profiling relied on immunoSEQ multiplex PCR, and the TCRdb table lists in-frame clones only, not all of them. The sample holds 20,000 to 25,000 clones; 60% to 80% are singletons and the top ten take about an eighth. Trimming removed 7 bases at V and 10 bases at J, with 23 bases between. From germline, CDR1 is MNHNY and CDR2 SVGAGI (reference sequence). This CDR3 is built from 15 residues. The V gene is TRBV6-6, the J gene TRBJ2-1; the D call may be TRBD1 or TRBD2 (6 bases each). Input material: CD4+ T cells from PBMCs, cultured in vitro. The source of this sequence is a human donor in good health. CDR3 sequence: CASTSGQTWAGEQFF. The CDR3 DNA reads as TGTGCCAGCACCTCCGGACAGACCTGGGCGGGAGAGCAGTTCTTC.